These 24 T cell receptor beta chains were sequenced from one sample in a study of T cells in women clearing cervical HPV infection. Here immunoSEQ multiplex PCR was the method, and the copy in TCRdb shows in-frame clones only, minus some. In total, the table holds 25,000 to 30,000 clones. Sequencing was done on a sample of blood buffy coat. These receptors all stem from a woman between 18 and 75 years old with a cervical HPV16 infection that either progressed to CIN3+ or cleared (not recorded which).

On this clone: The CDR3 extends 3 residues past the end of the read, so its final part is completed from the germline J gene. V gene TRBV28 combines with J gene TRBJ1-6; D ambiguous. The CDR3 has 13 amino acids. V lost 6 bases and J 5 bases, leaving 8 bases between the germline ends. Germline V lookup: CDR1 MDHEN, CDR2 SYDVKM. Partial CDR3 DNA: TGTGCCAGCAGCCGCGACAATAATTCACCC. Its protein is CASSRDNNSP. In full, the CDR3 reads CASSRDNNSPLHF.

Comments on this clone: The DNA ends 3 residues before the CDR3 does, and the rest of the CDR3 is filled in from the germline J gene. This chain links TRBV20-1 with TRBJ2-4, with D perhaps TRBD1 (5 bases). This CDR3 has 14 amino acids. Germline CDR1 is DFQATT and CDR2 is SNEGSKA (reference sequence). V shed 7 bases and J shed 0 bases, with 13 bases lying between them. The CDR3 here is CSGDTGRAKNIQYF. The covered CDR3 bases are TGCAGTGGGGATACAGGACGAGCCAAAAACATT.

Regarding this clone: The CDR3 is cut off 3 residues early in the read; its end comes from the germline J gene. The chain links TRBV20-1 to TRBJ2-6; D is possibly TRBD2 (5 bases). Trimming pared 5 bases from V and 0 bases from J, leaving 11 bases between. CDR3 size: 15 residues. CDR1 is DFQATT and CDR2 is SNEGSKA in the germline V gene (reference sequence). CDR3 DNA (partial): TGCAGTGCTCTAGCCCTTAGCTCTGGGGCCAACGTC. It translates to CSALALSSGANV. The full CDR3 is CSALALSSGANVLTF.

As concerns this clone: The read halts 3 residues ahead of the CDR3 end, with the missing end drawn from the germline J gene. The chain has TRBV4-2 and TRBJ2-5; 8 bases are a match to TRBD1. The junction had 12 bases not matched to a gene; V was cut back by 1 base and J by 2 bases. In germline, CDR1 is LGHNA, CDR2 YNFKEQ. This CDR3 spans 18 amino acids. The sequenced CDR3 bases are TGTGCCAGCAGCCAAGTAGGACAGGGCTCCCTCGTTCAAGAGACC. It specifies CASSQVGQGSLVQET. The CDR3 reads in full as CASSQVGQGSLVQETQYF.

Details on this clone: The read is 3 residues too short to cover the CDR3 end, so that end is filled in from the germline J gene. V gene TRBV6-4 combines with J gene TRBJ2-1; 7 bases fit TRBD2. Germline trimming cut 8 bases from V and 3 bases from J; bases unmatched to any gene: 7. The CDR3 covers 14 residues. The germline V gene has CDR1 MRHNA and CDR2 SNTAGT. CDR3 protein: CASGSGEFYNEQFF. The sequenced CDR3 bases are TGTGCCAGCGGGAGCGGGGAGTTCTACAATGAG.

Points on this clone: The germline gene is not matched at one end of the junction; a read error may be the cause. CDR3 residues: CSARASAETQYF. The DNA read from the CDR3 is TGCAGTGCTCGGGCTAGCGCAGAGACG. V usage is TRBV20-1 and J usage is TRBJ2-3; weak D call: TRBD2 (6 bases). Read sequence stops 3 residues before the CDR3 end, and the germline J gene provides the missing end. CDR3 length: 12 amino acids. Looked up from germline, CDR1 is DFQATT and CDR2 is SNEGSKA (reference sequence).

On this clone itself: The read falls 3 residues short of the CDR3 end, and the missing part is taken from the germline J gene. The gene calls are TRBV29-1 and TRBJ2-1, with a tentative D call TRBD1 (5 bases). The CDR3 has 11 amino acids. V lost 4 bases, J lost 9 bases, and 10 bases lay in between. Germline V CDR1 and CDR2: SQVTM, ANQGSEA. The CDR3 bases that were read are TGCAGCGTTGCGACAGACCTTGAG. It translates to CSVATDLE. Given in full, the CDR3 is CSVATDLEQFF.

Of note for this clone: Sequencing ends 3 residues short of the CDR3 end; the germline J gene provides the rest. The J gene is TRBJ1-2, the V gene TRBV7-9, with D possibly TRBD1 on 5 matching bases. The CDR3 length is 14 residues. The V gene lost 6 bases and the J gene lost 0 bases, with 11 bases spanning the gap. Looked up from germline, CDR1 is SEHNR and CDR2 is FQNEAQ (reference sequence). This chain's CDR3 is CASSMGHANYGYTF. The sequenced CDR3 bases are TGTGCCAGCAGTATGGGGCACGCTAACTATGGC.

As for this clone: The read is 3 residues too short to cover the CDR3 end, so that end is filled in from the germline J gene. This rearrangement joins TRBV5-6 to TRBJ2-7; D might be TRBD1 (6 bases). The germline gives CDR1 SGHDT, CDR2 YYEEEE. CDR3 length: 14 residues. V was cut by 1 base and J by 0 bases, with 8 bases left in between. The CDR3 is CASSLTGTSYEQYF. CDR3 DNA, as far as it was read: TGTGCCAGCAGCTTGACAGGGACCTCCTACGAG.

CDR3 sequence: CASRKGLSTDTQYF. The part of the CDR3 DNA that was read is TGTGCCAGCAGAAAAGGGCTTAGCACAGATACG. This chain uses TRBV2 with TRBJ2-3; D gene uncertain. The sequence runs out 3 residues before the end of the CDR3; the remainder is reconstructed from the germline J gene. V was pared by 6 bases and J by 0 bases, with 10 bases between. Germline V gene sequence: CDR1 SNHLY, CDR2 FYNNEI. This CDR3 has 14 residues.

A remark on this clone: Read data end 3 residues before the CDR3 end; the end is taken from the germline J gene. The rearrangement links TRBV28 to TRBJ1-4, with TRBD1 identical over 7 bases. J gave up 8 bases and V 6 bases, and 9 bases lay outside the gene matches. The germline V gene has CDR1 MDHEN and CDR2 SYDVKM. This CDR3 spans 14 amino acids. CDR3 DNA (partial): TGTGCCAGCAGAGACACAGGGGATGCGGAAAAA. Translating it yields CASRDTGDAEK. The complete CDR3 sequence is CASRDTGDAEKLFF.

Worth noting for this clone: The read is 3 residues too short to cover the CDR3 end, so that end is filled in from the germline J gene. V usage is TRBV6-2 or TRBV6-3 and J usage is TRBJ2-1, with no clear D. The CDR3 runs to 16 residues. V lost 2 bases and J 7 bases, leaving 18 bases between the germline ends. The V gene's germline CDR1 is MNHEY and CDR2 SVGEGT. CDR3 bases read: TGTGCCAGCAGTTACACGAGCGTACTTACCCTTAATGAG. It translates to CASSYTSVLTLNE. The whole CDR3 is CASSYTSVLTLNEQFF.

In the case of this clone: The read ends 3 residues before the CDR3 terminus; that terminus is restored from the germline J gene. J is TRBJ2-3 and V is TRBV18; 7 bases map to TRBD1. Germline lookup yields CDR1 KGHSH and CDR2 LQKENI. V trimming: 1 base; J trimming: 0 bases; junction bases outside the gene matches: 7. The CDR3 spans 17 residues. The covered CDR3 bases are TGTGCCAGCTCACCACAGGACAGGAGTGCTAGCACAGATACG. It encodes CASSPQDRSASTDT. The complete CDR3 protein is CASSPQDRSASTDTQYF.

Concerning this clone: The observed sequence ends 3 residues before the CDR3 terminus, with the missing tail filled in from the germline J gene. The chain carries TRBV10-3 and TRBJ1-3; 8 nucleotides agree with TRBD1. This CDR3 region has 15 residues. V trimming: 7 bases; J trimming: 4 bases; junction bases outside the gene matches: 9. Looked up from germline, CDR1 is ENHRY and CDR2 is SYGVKD. CDR3 residues: CAITPGQASGNTIYF. The sequenced part of the CDR3 DNA is TGTGCCATCACCCCGGGACAGGCGTCGGGAAACACC.

Details on this clone: The read ends 3 residues shy of where the CDR3 ends; the end is completed using the germline J gene. The chain combines TRBV7-8 with TRBJ1-2, with D tentatively TRBD1 (5 bases). The germline CDR1 and CDR2 sequences are SGHVS and FQNEAQ. This CDR3 comprises 12 residues. V lost 5 bases and J lost 6, with 10 bases in between. The covered CDR3 bases are TGTGCCAGCAGCCCCGCGGGGGATGGC. This sequence encodes CASSPAGDG. In full, the CDR3 reads CASSPAGDGYTF.

As for this clone: The read ends 3 residues shy of where the CDR3 ends; the end is completed using the germline J gene. The V gene is TRBV20-1, the J gene TRBJ2-7, with 9 bases aligning to TRBD1. Germline V gene data show CDR1 as DFQATT and CDR2 as SNEGSKA (reference sequence). The CDR3 has 14 residues. Trimming removed 6 bases from V and 2 bases from J; junction bases left unmatched: 8. The CDR3 region is CSAAGQGLTYEQYF. Incomplete CDR3 DNA: TGCAGTGCCGCGGGACAGGGCTTAACCTACGAG.

Turning to this clone: The CDR3 is cut off 3 residues early in the read; its end comes from the germline J gene. V usage is TRBV20-1 and J usage is TRBJ2-7; TRBD2 is a possible D gene (6 bases). Trimming shortened V by 3 bases and J by 6 bases, and 12 bases separated the two germline ends. The CDR3 runs to 12 residues. CDR1 and CDR2 from the germline V gene are DFQATT and SNEGSKA (reference sequence). CDR3 DNA (partial): TGCAGTGCTAGGCTGACTAGGGGCGAG. Protein sequence: CSARLTRGE. The CDR3 reads in full as CSARLTRGEQYF.

A note on this clone: The CDR3 end is not reached by the read, which stops 3 residues before it; the germline J gene fills it in. The chain recombines TRBV2 with TRBJ2-2; 7 bases agree with TRBD1. The CDR3 sequence is 14 residues long. Germline CDR1 is SNHLY and CDR2 is FYNNEI. CDR3 sequence: CASKTGQMGEKLFF. The DNA read from the CDR3 is TGTGCCAGCAAGACGGGACAGATGGGAGAAAAG.

About this clone itself: The CDR3 end is not reached by the read, which stops 3 residues before it; the germline J gene fills it in. The gene calls are TRBV2 and TRBJ1-5, with 8 bases matching TRBD1. This CDR3 is 16 amino acids long. Losses at the gene ends were 9 bases for V and 0 bases for J; bases not matched to a gene: 10. Germline V gene sequence: CDR1 SNHLY, CDR2 FYNNEI. The CDR3 DNA, read in part, is TGTGCCAGTTTAGACAGGGGACCTTATAGCAATCAGCCC. Residues: CASLDRGPYSNQP. The entire CDR3 protein reads CASLDRGPYSNQPQHF. The full variable domain, with the rest looked up from reference TRBV2 and TRBJ1-5, is EPEVTQTPSHQVTQMGQEVILRCVPISNHLYFYWYRQILGQKVEFLVSFYNNEISEKSEIFDDQFSVERPDGSNFTLKIRSTKLEDSAMYFCASLDRGPYSNQPQHFGDGTRLSIL.

As to this clone: The read gets to within 3 residues of the CDR3 end, and the germline J gene fills in the rest. The chain combines TRBV2 with TRBJ1-4; 11 bases align to TRBD1. Germline loops: CDR1 SNHLY, CDR2 FYNNEI. The CDR3 has 19 amino acids. CDR3 sequence reads: CASSWPGQGVGRGANVLFF. The CDR3 bases that were read are TGTGCCAGCAGTTGGCCGGGACAGGGGGTGGGAAGAGGGGCCAACGTA.

About this clone itself: The read falls 3 residues short of the CDR3 end, and the missing part is taken from the germline J gene. This rearrangement joins TRBV2 to TRBJ2-5; 10 nucleotides agree with TRBD2. CDR1 and CDR2 from the germline V gene are SNHLY and FYNNEI. CDR3 length: 13 residues. Unmatched junction bases numbered 2, after V lost 5 bases and J lost 5 bases. CDR3 DNA, as far as it was read: TGTGCCAGCAGTCCGGGACTAGCGGAGACC. It encodes CASSPGLAET. The CDR3 reads in full as CASSPGLAETQYF.

Notes on this clone: Read sequence stops 3 residues before the CDR3 end, and the germline J gene provides the missing end. The V gene is TRBV18, the J gene TRBJ1-4; TRBD1 matches 9 bases. The CDR3 has 15 residues. The junction had 8 bases not matched to a gene; V was cut back by 5 bases and J by 7 bases. Germline CDR1 is KGHSH and CDR2 is LQKENI. Incomplete CDR3 DNA: TGTGCCAGCTCAATATCCGGGACAGGGTCTGAAAAA. This sequence encodes CASSISGTGSEK. The whole CDR3 sequence reads CASSISGTGSEKLFF.

Concerning this clone itself: The read comes to an end 3 residues before the CDR3 does, leaving the germline J gene to fill in the end. J is TRBJ1-2 and V is TRBV2; D unresolved. The CDR3 runs 11 residues. Germline V gene sequence: CDR1 SNHLY, CDR2 FYNNEI. The chain's CDR3 is CASRVVDTYTF. The sequenced CDR3 bases are TGTGCCAGCAGGGTAGTTGATACC.

As for this clone: With the read ending 3 residues before the CDR3 end, the germline J gene is used to fill in that end. The chain combines TRBV7-2 with TRBJ1-2, with 7 bases that match TRBD1. J was trimmed by 3 bases and V by 3 bases; bases with no gene match: 7. Germline V gene lookup returns CDR1 SGHTA and CDR2 FQGNSA. There are 15 residues in the CDR3. This CDR3 is CASSFGQAGDYGYTF. The CDR3 bases that were read are TGTGCCAGCAGCTTTGGACAGGCGGGAGACTATGGC.